These T cell receptor beta chains were read from a single sample in a study of CD8 T cells in ankylosing spondylitis. From the 5' RACE reads, TCRdb called clonotypes with MiXCR, one entry per CDR3 protein. This sample carries 650,000 to 800,000 distinct CDR3 sequences, under 20% of them seen once, and the ten largest clones take under 20%. Input material: blood, either unsorted or a sorted T cell fraction (not recorded which). The receptors were sampled from a male donor with ankylosing spondylitis. Each CDR3 is given with its conserved first and last residue. A D gene is named only where the DNA matches it firmly. Only some rows state a clone size, as once, few, many or a class for expanded clones.

V: TRBV9; J: TRBJ2-1; size: few; D: TRBD2; CDR3: CASSVVTSGWNEQFF; DNA: TGTGCCAGCAGCGTAGTGACTAGCGGGTGGAATGAGCAGTTCTTC
V: TRBV7-8; J: TRBJ1-6; size: few; D: -; CDR3: CASSLGVRESGYNSPLHF; DNA: TGTGCCAGCAGCTTGGGGGTTCGGGAATCGGGCTATAATTCACCCCTCCACTTT
V: TRBV7-9; J: TRBJ1-1; size: many; D: -; CDR3: CASSLKGVNTEAFF; DNA: TGTGCCAGCAGCTTAAAGGGTGTGAACACTGAAGCTTTCTTT
V: TRBV11-1; J: TRBJ2-5; size: -; D: -; CDR3: CASSPRARGTQETQYF; DNA: TGTGCCAGCAGCCCACGGGCCCGGGGGACCCAAGAGACCCAGTACTTC
V: TRBV27; J: TRBJ2-1; size: -; D: -; CDR3: CASSWDSSNEQFF; DNA: TGTGCCAGCAGTTGGGATAGCTCCAATGAGCAGTTCTTC
V: TRBV7-9; J: TRBJ1-1; size: -; D: -; CDR3: CASSLEPSRLPEAFF; DNA: TGTGCCAGCAGCTTAGAACCCAGTCGACTCCCTGAAGCTTTCTTT
V: TRBV20-1; J: TRBJ2-7; size: -; D: TRBD2; CDR3: CCARDLAGGSREGQYF; DNA: TGCTGTGCTAGAGATCTAGCGGGAGGCTCCCGGGAAGGGCAGTACTTC
V: TRBV7-9; J: TRBJ2-5; size: few; D: -; CDR3: CASSLPGSLEETQYF; DNA: TGTGCCAGCAGCTTACCGGGTAGTCTGGAAGAGACCCAGTACTTC
V: TRBV4-2; J: TRBJ1-4; size: few; D: -; CDR3: CASSQYQRGGSTNEKLFF; DNA: TGTGCCAGCAGCCAATACCAAAGGGGAGGGAGTACTAATGAAAAACTGTTTTTT
V: TRBV28; J: TRBJ2-3; size: -; D: TRBD2; CDR3: CASSSNRGSGSTDTQYF; DNA: TGTGCCAGCAGTTCAAATCGGGGTAGCGGGAGCACAGATACGCAGTATTTT
V: TRBV10-3; J: TRBJ2-3; size: few; D: -; CDR3: CAISESGGTDTQYF; DNA: TGTGCCATCAGTGAGTCAGGGGGCACAGATACGCAGTATTTT
V: TRBV5-1; J: TRBJ2-7; size: few; D: TRBD2; CDR3: CASSLARGLAGGSYEQYF; DNA: TGCGCCAGCAGCTTGGCGCGAGGACTAGCGGGGGGAAGCTACGAGCAGTACTTC
V: TRBV6-1; J: TRBJ1-1; size: -; D: -; CDR3: CASRITMNTEAFF; DNA: TGTGCCAGCCGAATCACTATGAACACTGAAGCTTTCTTT
V: TRBV7-8; J: TRBJ2-1; size: few; D: TRBD1; CDR3: CASSRYRGSVGNEQFF; DNA: TGTGCCAGCAGCCGTTACAGGGGCTCAGTAGGGAATGAGCAGTTCTTC
V: TRBV20-1; J: TRBJ2-2; size: few; D: -; CDR3: CSAIPHPNTGELFF; DNA: TGCAGTGCTATTCCCCACCCGAACACCGGGGAGCTGTTTTTT
V: TRBV3-1; J: TRBJ1-2; size: few; D: -; CDR3: CASSQGISGYTF; DNA: TGTGCCAGCAGCCAAGGTATCAGTGGCTACACCTTC
V: TRBV6-7; J: TRBJ1-6; size: -; D: -; CDR3: CASSYSGQPRYRFCSPLHF; DNA: TGTGCCAGCAGTTACTCGGGTCAGCCCCGATACCGATTTTGTTCACCCCTCCACTTT
V: TRBV20-1; J: TRBJ2-1; size: many; D: TRBD2; CDR3: CSARVARGSSYNEQFF; DNA: TGCAGTGCTAGAGTCGCCCGCGGGAGCTCCTACAATGAGCAGTTCTTC
V: TRBV20-1; J: TRBJ1-6; size: few; D: -; CDR3: CSARARAAENSPLHF; DNA: TGCAGTGCTAGAGCTAGAGCAGCTGAAAATTCACCCCTCCACTTT
V: TRBV12-3/TRBV12-4; J: TRBJ1-5; size: few; D: -; CDR3: CASSLVEESPQHF; DNA: TGTGCCAGCAGTTTAGTTGAGGAGAGTCCCCAGCATTTT
V: TRBV7-3; J: TRBJ2-1; size: -; D: -; CDR3: CASSLIGGAPYNEQFF; DNA: TGTGCCAGCAGCTTAATTGGGGGCGCCCCCTACAATGAGCAGTTCTTC
V: TRBV30; J: TRBJ1-2; size: few; D: -; CDR3: CAWSSRANYGYTF; DNA: TGTGCCTGGAGTTCCAGGGCAAACTATGGCTACACCTTC
V: TRBV12-3/TRBV12-4; J: TRBJ2-3; size: -; D: -; CDR3: CASSPTGTSGDTQYF; DNA: TGTGCCAGCAGTCCCACCGGGACTTCTGGGGATACGCAGTATTTT
V: TRBV12-3/TRBV12-4; J: TRBJ2-1; size: -; D: -; CDR3: CASSFRLDEQFF; DNA: TGTGCCAGCAGTTTCCGTCTGGATGAGCAGTTCTTC
V: TRBV20-1; J: TRBJ2-4; size: many; D: TRBD2; CDR3: CSARDGAGVAKNIQYF; DNA: TGCAGTGCTAGAGATGGCGCGGGAGTAGCCAAAAACATTCAGTACTTC
V: TRBV2; J: TRBJ1-6; size: many; D: -; CDR3: CASLLKLSLHF; DNA: TGTGCCAGCCTCCTCAAGTTGTCCCTCCACTTT
V: TRBV20-1; J: TRBJ1-1; size: few; D: -; CDR3: CSASVGGTEAFF; DNA: TGCAGTGCTAGTGTAGGAGGAACTGAAGCTTTCTTT
V: TRBV27; J: TRBJ2-2; size: few; D: -; CDR3: CASSFRGSRELFF; DNA: TGTGCCAGCAGTTTCCGGGGTAGCCGGGAGCTGTTTTTT
V: TRBV6-1; J: TRBJ2-7; size: -; D: TRBD2; CDR3: CASSEARRGTSGSYEQYF; DNA: TGTGCCAGCAGTGAAGCCCGAAGAGGGACTAGCGGCTCCTACGAGCAGTACTTC
V: TRBV6-1; J: TRBJ1-5; size: -; D: -; CDR3: CASSPTTGVWQPQHF; DNA: TGTGCCAGCAGCCCTACAACGGGAGTTTGGCAGCCCCAGCATTTT
V: TRBV11-2; J: TRBJ2-1; size: -; D: -; CDR3: CASSLGPHSSALGKNEQFF; DNA: TGTGCCAGCAGCTTAGGCCCCCACTCTAGCGCCCTAGGGAAGAATGAGCAGTTCTTC
V: TRBV12-3/TRBV12-4; J: TRBJ1-2; size: -; D: -; CDR3: CASSLSGHGYTF; DNA: TGTGCCAGCAGTTTGTCGGGTCACGGCTACACCTTC
V: TRBV29-1; J: TRBJ2-6; size: few; D: -; CDR3: CSVGGTGVSGANVLTF; DNA: TGCAGCGTTGGTGGTACGGGAGTCTCTGGGGCCAACGTCCTGACTTTC
V: TRBV5-1; J: TRBJ2-1; size: few; D: -; CDR3: CASSPTRFAGYNEQFF; DNA: TGCGCCAGCAGCCCTACCCGGTTCGCAGGCTACAATGAGCAGTTCTTC
V: TRBV6-1; J: TRBJ1-1; size: -; D: -; CDR3: CASSDRQRGLEAFF; DNA: TGTGCCAGCAGTGATAGACAGAGGGGATTAGAAGCTTTCTTT
V: TRBV7-9; J: TRBJ2-1; size: few; D: TRBD2; CDR3: CASSLVVSGVYNEQFF; DNA: TGTGCCAGCAGCTTAGTTGTCAGCGGGGTCTACAATGAGCAGTTCTTC
V: TRBV4-1; J: TRBJ2-7; size: -; D: TRBD1; CDR3: CASSQVQDRDHEQYF; DNA: TGCGCCAGCAGCCAAGTCCAGGACAGGGACCACGAGCAGTACTTC
V: TRBV18; J: TRBJ2-7; size: -; D: -; CDR3: CASSPSGNSVYEQYF; DNA: TGTGCCAGCTCACCATCGGGTAATTCTGTGTACGAGCAGTACTTC
V: TRBV15; J: TRBJ1-5; size: -; D: -; CDR3: CATSRDSGTDVYSNQPQHF; DNA: TGTGCCACCAGCAGAGATTCCGGGACTGACGTTTATAGCAATCAGCCCCAGCATTTT
V: TRBV6-5; J: TRBJ2-5; size: -; D: -; CDR3: CASSYSQSQETQYF; DNA: TGTGCCAGCAGTTACTCACAGAGCCAAGAGACCCAGTACTTC
V: TRBV29-1; J: TRBJ2-4; size: -; D: -; CDR3: CSVAGQGNIQYF; DNA: TGCAGCGTTGCGGGCCAGGGGAACATTCAGTACTTC
V: TRBV27; J: TRBJ2-7; size: few; D: TRBD2; CDR3: CASGTGTSGIYEQYF; DNA: TGTGCCAGCGGGACCGGGACTAGCGGGATCTACGAGCAGTACTTC
V: TRBV4-1; J: TRBJ2-6; size: -; D: TRBD2; CDR3: CASSSRLAAGANVLTF; DNA: TGCGCCAGCAGCTCGCGACTAGCGGCTGGGGCCAACGTCCTGACTTTC
V: TRBV29-1; J: TRBJ2-7; size: few; D: -; CDR3: CSVEPQGSYEQYF; DNA: TGCAGCGTTGAACCGCAGGGTTCCTACGAGCAGTACTTC
V: TRBV7-9; J: TRBJ2-7; size: -; D: -; CDR3: CASSPGPTKQYF; DNA: TGTGCCAGCAGCCCGGGACCCACCAAGCAGTACTTC
V: TRBV27; J: TRBJ2-2; size: -; D: -; CDR3: CASRPGFHTGELFF; DNA: TGTGCCAGCAGACCAGGTTTTCACACCGGGGAGCTGTTTTTT
V: TRBV9; J: TRBJ2-2; size: few; D: TRBD2; CDR3: CASSVAETSGRAVTGELFF; DNA: TGTGCCAGCAGCGTAGCTGAGACTAGCGGGAGGGCCGTAACCGGGGAGCTGTTTTTT
V: TRBV28; J: TRBJ2-7; size: -; D: -; CDR3: CASRSSGIYEQYF; DNA: TGTGCTAGCAGGTCATCGGGGATTTACGAGCAGTACTTC
V: TRBV28; J: TRBJ2-1; size: -; D: -; CDR3: CASKGRVFEQFF; DNA: TGTGCCAGCAAGGGCAGGGTTTTTGAGCAGTTCTTC
V: TRBV12-3/TRBV12-4; J: TRBJ2-2; size: few; D: TRBD2; CDR3: CASTPSGGDTGELFF; DNA: TGTGCCAGCACCCCGTCCGGGGGGGACACCGGGGAGCTGTTTTTT
V: TRBV19; J: TRBJ1-1; size: -; D: -; CDR3: CASSMTNKNEAFF; DNA: TGTGCCAGTAGTATGACAAATAAGAATGAAGCTTTCTTT
V: TRBV12-3/TRBV12-4; J: TRBJ2-5; size: few; D: TRBD2; CDR3: CASSPGLAGAGETQYF; DNA: TGTGCCAGCAGCCCTGGACTAGCGGGAGCAGGAGAGACCCAGTACTTC
V: TRBV5-1; J: TRBJ2-7; size: -; D: TRBD2; CDR3: CASSWMTSGGPYEQYF; DNA: TGCGCCAGCAGCTGGATGACTAGCGGGGGGCCCTACGAGCAGTACTTC
V: TRBV6-4; J: TRBJ2-2; size: -; D: -; CDR3: CASSVGTAGGELFF; DNA: TGTGCCAGCAGTGTCGGGACAGCGGGCGGGGAGCTGTTTTTT
V: TRBV5-6; J: TRBJ1-2; size: few; D: -; CDR3: CASSQAGAGDGYTF; DNA: TGTGCCAGCAGCCAGGCGGGGGCAGGGGATGGCTACACCTTC
V: TRBV9; J: TRBJ1-1; size: -; D: -; CDR3: CASSVRGNTEAFF; DNA: TGTGCCAGCAGCGTACGGGGGAACACTGAAGCTTTCTTT
V: TRBV6-5; J: TRBJ2-2; size: few; D: TRBD2; CDR3: CASSYSRLRTSGLVGELFF; DNA: TGTGCCAGCAGTTACTCGAGGCTAAGGACTAGCGGTCTTGTGGGGGAGCTGTTTTTT
V: TRBV24-1; J: TRBJ2-3; size: -; D: TRBD2; CDR3: CATSDPRAGGADTQYF; DNA: TGTGCCACCAGTGACCCCCGAGCGGGAGGTGCAGATACGCAGTATTTT
V: TRBV29-1; J: TRBJ2-3; size: few; D: -; CDR3: CSVVGSSTQYF; DNA: TGCAGCGTTGTTGGCTCCAGTACGCAGTATTTT